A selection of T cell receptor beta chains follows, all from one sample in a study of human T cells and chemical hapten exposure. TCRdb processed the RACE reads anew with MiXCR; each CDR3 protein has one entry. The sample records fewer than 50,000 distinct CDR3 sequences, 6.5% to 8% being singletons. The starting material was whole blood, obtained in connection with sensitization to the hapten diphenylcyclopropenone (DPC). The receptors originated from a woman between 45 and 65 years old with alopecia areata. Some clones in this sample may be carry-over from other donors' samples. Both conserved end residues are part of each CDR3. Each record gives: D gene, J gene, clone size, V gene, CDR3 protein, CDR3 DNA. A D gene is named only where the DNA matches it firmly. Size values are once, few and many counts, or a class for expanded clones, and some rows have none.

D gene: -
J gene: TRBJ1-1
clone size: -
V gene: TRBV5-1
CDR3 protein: CASSLEDEAFF
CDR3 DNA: TGCGCCAGCAGCTTGGAGGACGAAGCTTTCTTT

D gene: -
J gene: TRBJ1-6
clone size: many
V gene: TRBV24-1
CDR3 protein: CATSGGSYNSPLHF
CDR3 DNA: TGTGCCACCAGTGGAGGAAGCTATAATTCACCCCTCCACTTT

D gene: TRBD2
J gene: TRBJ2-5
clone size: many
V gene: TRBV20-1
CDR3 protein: CSAGGPLADQETQYF
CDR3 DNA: TGCAGTGCTGGAGGACCGCTAGCGGATCAAGAGACCCAGTACTTC

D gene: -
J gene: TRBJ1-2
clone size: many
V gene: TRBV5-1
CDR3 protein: CASSFQGSSSGYTF
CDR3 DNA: TGCGCCAGCAGCTTCCAGGGCTCCTCTAGCGGCTACACCTTC

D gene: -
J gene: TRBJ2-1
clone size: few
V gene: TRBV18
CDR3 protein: CASSPVEQSSYNEQFF
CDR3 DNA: TGTGCCAGCTCACCAGTAGAGCAGAGCTCCTACAATGAGCAGTTCTTC

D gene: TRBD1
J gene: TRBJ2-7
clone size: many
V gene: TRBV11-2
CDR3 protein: CASSQDRGQQYF
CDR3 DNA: TGTGCCAGCAGCCAAGACAGGGGACAGCAGTACTTC

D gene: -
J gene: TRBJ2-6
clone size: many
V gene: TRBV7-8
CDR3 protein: CASSITGYSGANVLTF
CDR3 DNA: TGTGCCAGCAGCATTACAGGTTACTCTGGGGCCAACGTCCTGACTTTC

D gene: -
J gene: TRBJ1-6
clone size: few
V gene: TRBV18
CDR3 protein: CASSSQNNSPLHF
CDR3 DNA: TGTGCCAGCTCATCCCAGAATAATTCACCCCTCCACTTT

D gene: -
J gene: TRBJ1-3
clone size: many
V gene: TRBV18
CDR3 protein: CASSSRSSGNTIYF
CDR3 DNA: TGTGCCAGCTCATCACGTAGCTCTGGAAACACCATATATTTT

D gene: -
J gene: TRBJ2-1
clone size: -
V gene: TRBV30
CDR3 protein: CACSAEGVPYNEQFF
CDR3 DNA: TGTGCCTGTTCAGCTGAAGGGGTTCCCTACAATGAGCAGTTCTTC

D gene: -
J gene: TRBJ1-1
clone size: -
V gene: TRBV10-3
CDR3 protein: CAISDRVGTTTEAFF
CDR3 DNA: TGTGCCATCAGTGACCGCGTCGGGACAACCACTGAAGCTTTCTTT

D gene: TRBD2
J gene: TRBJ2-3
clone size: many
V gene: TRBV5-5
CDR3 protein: CASSSWTSRSTDTQYF
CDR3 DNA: TGTGCCAGCAGCTCCTGGACTAGCCGTAGCACAGATACGCAGTATTTT

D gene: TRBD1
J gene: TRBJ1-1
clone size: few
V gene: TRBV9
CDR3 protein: CASTVGGSDKNTEAFF
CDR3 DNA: TGTGCCAGCACGGTAGGGGGCTCCGACAAGAACACTGAAGCTTTCTTT

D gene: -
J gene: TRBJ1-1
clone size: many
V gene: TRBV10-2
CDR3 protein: CASSESGPFTEAFF
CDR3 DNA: TGCGCCAGCAGTGAGTCGGGCCCGTTCACTGAAGCTTTCTTT

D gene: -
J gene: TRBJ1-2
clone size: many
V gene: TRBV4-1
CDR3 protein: CASSQAGIKVPPVGYGYTF
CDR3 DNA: TGCGCCAGCAGCCAAGCGGGTATTAAGGTTCCGCCCGTGGGCTATGGCTACACCTTC

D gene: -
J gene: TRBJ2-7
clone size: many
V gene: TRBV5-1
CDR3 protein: CASSLGRQTSYEQYF
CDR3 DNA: TGCGCCAGCAGCTTGGGTAGACAAACCTCCTACGAGCAGTACTTC

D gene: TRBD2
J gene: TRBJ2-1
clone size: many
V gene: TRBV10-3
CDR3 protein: CAISDQSGASYNEQFF
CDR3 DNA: TGTGCCATCAGTGACCAGAGCGGGGCCTCCTACAATGAGCAGTTCTTC

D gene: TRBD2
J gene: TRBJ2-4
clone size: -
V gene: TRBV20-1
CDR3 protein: CSAQEAGANIQYF
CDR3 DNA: TGCAGTGCTCAAGAAGCGGGGGCAAACATTCAGTACTTC

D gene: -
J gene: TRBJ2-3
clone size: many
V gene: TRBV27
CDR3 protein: CASSYGGGRDTQYF
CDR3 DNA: TGTGCCAGCAGTTATGGGGGTGGCCGAGATACGCAGTATTTT

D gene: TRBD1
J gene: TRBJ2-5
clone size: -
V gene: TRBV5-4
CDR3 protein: CASSSGDRPQETQYF
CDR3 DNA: TGTGCCAGCAGCTCAGGGGACAGACCCCAAGAGACCCAGTACTTC

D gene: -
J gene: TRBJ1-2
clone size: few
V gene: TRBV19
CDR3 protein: CASSIDRTVYGYTF
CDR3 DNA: TGTGCCAGTAGTATAGATCGGACCGTCTATGGCTACACCTTC

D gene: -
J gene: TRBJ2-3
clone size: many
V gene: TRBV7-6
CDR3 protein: CASSFQPHTDTQYF
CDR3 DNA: TGTGCCAGCAGCTTCCAGCCCCACACAGATACGCAGTATTTT

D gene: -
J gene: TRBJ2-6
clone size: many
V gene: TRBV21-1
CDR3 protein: CASSKFKGRVDSGANVLTF
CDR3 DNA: TGTGCCAGCAGCAAGTTCAAAGGCAGGGTGGACTCTGGGGCCAACGTCCTGACTTTC

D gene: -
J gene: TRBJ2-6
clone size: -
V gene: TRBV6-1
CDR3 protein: CASNMAGANVLTF
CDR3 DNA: TGTGCCAGCAACATGGCTGGGGCCAACGTCCTGACTTTC

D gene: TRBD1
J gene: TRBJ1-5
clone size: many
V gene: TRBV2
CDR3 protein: CASSSGQALGLSQHF
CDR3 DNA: TGTGCCAGCAGTTCTGGACAGGCCTTAGGATTGTCCCAGCATTTT

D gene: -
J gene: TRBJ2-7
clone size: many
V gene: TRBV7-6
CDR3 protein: CASSLVLGEQYF
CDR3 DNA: TGTGCCAGCAGCTTAGTTCTGGGCGAGCAGTACTTC

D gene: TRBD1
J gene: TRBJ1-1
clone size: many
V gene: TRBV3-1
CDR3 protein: CASSRDRGRVAFF
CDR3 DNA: TGTGCCAGCAGTCGGGACAGGGGAAGAGTAGCTTTCTTT

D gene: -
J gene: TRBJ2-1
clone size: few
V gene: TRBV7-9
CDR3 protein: CASRTSGLESGEQFF
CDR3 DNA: TGTGCCAGCAGGACCTCGGGACTCGAGTCGGGGGAGCAGTTCTTC

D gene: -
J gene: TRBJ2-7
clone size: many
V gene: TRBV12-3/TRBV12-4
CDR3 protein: CASSLWGSSYEQYF
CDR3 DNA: TGTGCCAGCAGTTTGTGGGGCAGTTCCTACGAGCAGTACTTC

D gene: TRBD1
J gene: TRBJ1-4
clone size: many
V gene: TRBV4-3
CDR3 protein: CASSLGTGTEKLFF
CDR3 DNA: TGCGCCAGCAGCTTGGGGACAGGGACTGAAAAACTGTTTTTT

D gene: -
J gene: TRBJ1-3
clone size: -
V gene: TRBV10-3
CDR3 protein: CAISEGGTIYF
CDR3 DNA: TGTGCCATCAGTGAGGGAGGTACCATATATTTT

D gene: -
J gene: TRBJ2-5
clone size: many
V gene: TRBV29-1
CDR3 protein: CSVDIAAETQYF
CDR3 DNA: TGCAGCGTTGATATAGCCGCGGAGACCCAGTACTTC

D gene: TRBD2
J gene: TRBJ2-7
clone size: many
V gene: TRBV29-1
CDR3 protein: CSVRAGGRGEQYF
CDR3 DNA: TGCAGCGTGAGAGCGGGAGGACGTGGCGAGCAGTACTTC

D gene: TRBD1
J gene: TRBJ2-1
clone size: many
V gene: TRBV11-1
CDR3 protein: CASSLAGTGVENEQFF
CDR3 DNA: TGTGCCAGCAGCTTAGCCGGGACAGGGGTGGAGAATGAGCAGTTCTTC

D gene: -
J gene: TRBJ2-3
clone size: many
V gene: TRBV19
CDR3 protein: CASSIADTQYF
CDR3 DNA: TGTGCCAGTAGTATTGCAGATACGCAGTATTTT

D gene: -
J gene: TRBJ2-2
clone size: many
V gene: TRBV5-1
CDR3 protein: CASSLAADTGELFF
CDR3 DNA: TGCGCCAGCAGCTTGGCCGCTGACACCGGGGAGCTGTTTTTT

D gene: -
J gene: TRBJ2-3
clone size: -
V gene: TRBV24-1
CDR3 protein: CATSDPPPDTQYF
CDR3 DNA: TGTGCCACCAGTGACCCCCCACCAGATACGCAGTATTTT

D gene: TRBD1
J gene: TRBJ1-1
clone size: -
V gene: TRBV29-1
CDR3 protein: CSGYQGDTEAFF
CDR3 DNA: TGCAGCGGATATCAGGGGGACACTGAAGCTTTCTTT

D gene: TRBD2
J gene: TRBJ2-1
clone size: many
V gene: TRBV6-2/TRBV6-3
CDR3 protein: CASNLGGPPYNEQFF
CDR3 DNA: TGTGCCAGCAACCTGGGAGGGCCCCCCTACAATGAGCAGTTCTTC

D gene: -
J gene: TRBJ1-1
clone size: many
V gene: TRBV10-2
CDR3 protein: CASSERTPNTEAFF
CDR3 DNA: TGCGCCAGCAGTGAAAGGACTCCTAACACTGAAGCTTTCTTT

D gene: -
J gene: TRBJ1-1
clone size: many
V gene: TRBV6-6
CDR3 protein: CASLKLDTEAFF
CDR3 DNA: TGTGCCAGCCTGAAGTTGGACACTGAAGCTTTCTTT

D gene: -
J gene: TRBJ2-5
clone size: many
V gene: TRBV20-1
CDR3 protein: CSARQGGQYF
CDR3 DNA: TGCAGTGCTAGACAGGGGGGCCAGTACTTC

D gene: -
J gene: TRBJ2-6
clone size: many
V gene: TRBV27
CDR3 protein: CASSPRGSGANVLTF
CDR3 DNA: TGTGCCAGCAGTCCGAGGGGGTCTGGGGCCAACGTCCTGACTTTC

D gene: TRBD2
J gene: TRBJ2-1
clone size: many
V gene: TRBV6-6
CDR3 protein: CASSYPGLAGSAEQFF
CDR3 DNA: TGTGCCAGCAGTTACCCCGGACTAGCGGGGTCCGCAGAGCAGTTCTTC

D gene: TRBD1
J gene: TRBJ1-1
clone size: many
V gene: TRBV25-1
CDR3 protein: CASSRQGGTEAFF
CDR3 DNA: TGTGCCAGCAGTAGACAGGGGGGCACTGAAGCTTTCTTT

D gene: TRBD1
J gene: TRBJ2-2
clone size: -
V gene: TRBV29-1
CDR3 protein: CSVARDREVTGELFF
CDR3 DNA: TGCAGCGTTGCCCGGGACAGGGAAGTCACCGGGGAGCTGTTTTTT

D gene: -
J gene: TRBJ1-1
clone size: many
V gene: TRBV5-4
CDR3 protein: CASSLPGDREAFF
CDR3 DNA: TGTGCCAGCAGCTTGCCAGGTGACCGTGAAGCTTTCTTT

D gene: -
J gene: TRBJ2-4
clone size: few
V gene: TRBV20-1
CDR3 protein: CSAPLEGNIQYF
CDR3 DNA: TGCAGTGCTCCCCTGGAGGGGAACATTCAGTACTTC

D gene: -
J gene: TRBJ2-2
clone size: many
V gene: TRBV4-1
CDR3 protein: CASSQEPGRTGELFF
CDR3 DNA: TGCGCCAGCAGCCAAGAGCCCGGGCGAACCGGGGAGCTGTTTTTT

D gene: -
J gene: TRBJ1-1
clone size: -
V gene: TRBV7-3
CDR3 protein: CASSLSTGNTEAFF
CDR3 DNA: TGTGCCAGCAGCTTATCGACAGGGAACACTGAAGCTTTCTTT

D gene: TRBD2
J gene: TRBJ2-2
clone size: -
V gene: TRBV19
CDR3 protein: CASSLAGGAGELFF
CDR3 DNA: TGTGCCAGTAGTCTAGCGGGAGGGGCCGGGGAGCTGTTTTTT

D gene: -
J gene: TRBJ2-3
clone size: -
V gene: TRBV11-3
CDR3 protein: CASSRGGSNSDTQYF
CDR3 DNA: TGTGCCAGCAGCCGAGGGGGGAGTAATTCAGATACGCAGTATTTT

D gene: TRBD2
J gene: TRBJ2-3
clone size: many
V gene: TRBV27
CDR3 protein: CASHQLATDTQYF
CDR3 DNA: TGTGCCAGCCACCAACTAGCGACAGATACGCAGTATTTT

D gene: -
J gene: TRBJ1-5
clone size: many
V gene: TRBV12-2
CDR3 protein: CASRSPRDRENQPQHF
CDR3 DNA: TGTGCAAGTCGCTCCCCCCGGGACAGGGAGAATCAGCCCCAGCATTTT

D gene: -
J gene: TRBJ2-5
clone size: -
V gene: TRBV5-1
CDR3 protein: CASSAQETQYF
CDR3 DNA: TGCGCCAGCAGCGCACAAGAGACCCAGTACTTC

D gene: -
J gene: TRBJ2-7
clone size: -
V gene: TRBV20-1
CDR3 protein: CSAGGSAGYEQYF
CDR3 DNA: TGCAGTGCTGGGGGTAGCGCGGGCTACGAGCAGTACTTC

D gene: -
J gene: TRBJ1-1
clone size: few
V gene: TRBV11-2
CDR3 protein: CASSTRKGQGLSEAFF
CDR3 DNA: TGTGCCAGCAGCACCCGTAAGGGGCAGGGTCTCAGTGAAGCTTTCTTT